This T cell receptor beta chain was profiled in a study of T cell changes during pregnancy in multiple sclerosis. The repertoire was sequenced with immunoSEQ multiplex PCR; TCRdb's copy has only in-frame clones and lacks some. Of tens of thousands of clones listed, 90% to 95% are singletons. Trimming removed 6 bases from V and 3 bases from J, with 15 bases in between. This CDR3 region has 14 residues. From germline, CDR1 is MNHEY and CDR2 SMNVEV (reference sequence). This sample comprised peripheral blood, obtained in the third trimester of pregnancy. This chain joins TRBV27 and TRBJ2-7; D is uncertain. The TCR sequence derives from a female donor in good health, enrolled as a control in a pregnancy study. The CDR3 nucleotides are TGTGCCAGCAGCGGGTTTGAAGGTGACTACGAGCAGTACTTC. Amino acid sequence: CASSGFEGDYEQYF.